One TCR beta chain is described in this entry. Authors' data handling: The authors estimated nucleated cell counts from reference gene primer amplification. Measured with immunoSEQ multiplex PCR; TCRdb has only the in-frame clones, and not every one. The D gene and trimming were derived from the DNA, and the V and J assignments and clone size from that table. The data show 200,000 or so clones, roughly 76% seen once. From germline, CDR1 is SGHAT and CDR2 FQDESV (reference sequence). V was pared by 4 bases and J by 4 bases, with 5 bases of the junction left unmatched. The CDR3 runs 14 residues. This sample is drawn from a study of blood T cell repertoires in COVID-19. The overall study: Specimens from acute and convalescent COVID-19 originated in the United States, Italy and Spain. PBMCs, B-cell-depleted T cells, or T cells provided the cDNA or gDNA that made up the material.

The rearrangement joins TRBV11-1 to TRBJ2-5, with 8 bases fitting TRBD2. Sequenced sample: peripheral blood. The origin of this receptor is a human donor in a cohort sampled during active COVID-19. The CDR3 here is CASSSGTRGETQYF. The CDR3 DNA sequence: TGTGCCAGCAGCTCCGGGACTAGGGGAGAGACCCAGTACTTC. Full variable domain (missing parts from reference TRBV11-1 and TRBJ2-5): EAEVAQSPRYKITEKSQAVAFWCDPISGHATLYWYRQILGQGPELLVQFQDESVVDDSQLPKDRFSAERLKGVDSTLKIQPAELGDSAMYLCASSSGTRGETQYFGPGTRLLVL.